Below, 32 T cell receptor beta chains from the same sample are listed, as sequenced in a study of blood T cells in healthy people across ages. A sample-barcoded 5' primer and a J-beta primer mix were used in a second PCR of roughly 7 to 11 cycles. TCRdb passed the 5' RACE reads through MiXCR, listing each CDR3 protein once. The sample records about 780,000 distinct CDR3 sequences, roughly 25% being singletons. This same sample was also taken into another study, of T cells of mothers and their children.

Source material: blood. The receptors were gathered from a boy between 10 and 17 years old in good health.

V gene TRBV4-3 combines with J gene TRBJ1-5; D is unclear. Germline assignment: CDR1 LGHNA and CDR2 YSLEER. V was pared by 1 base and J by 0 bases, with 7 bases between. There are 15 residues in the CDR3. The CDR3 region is CASSQGRYSNQPQHF. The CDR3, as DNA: TGCGCCAGCAGCCAAGGGCGGTATAGCAATCAGCCCCAGCATTTT.

CDR3 bases: TGTGCCAGCAGCCCCGACCGGAGGGGGGCCTACGAGCAGTACTTC. This sequence encodes CASSPDRRGAYEQYF. V and J are TRBV16 and TRBJ2-7, with D possibly being TRBD1 or TRBD2 (6 bases each). The CDR3 is made up of 15 amino acids. Trimming removed 4 bases at V and 2 bases at J, with 15 bases between. Germline V gene sequence: CDR1 KGHSY, CDR2 FQNENV. Combining the CDR3 with reference TRBV16 and TRBJ2-7 gives the whole variable domain GEEVAQTPKHLVRGEGQKAKLYCAPIKGHSYVFWYQQVLKNEFKFLISFQNENVFDETGMPKERFSAKCLPNSPCSLEIQATKLEDSAVYFCASSPDRRGAYEQYFGPGTRLTVT.

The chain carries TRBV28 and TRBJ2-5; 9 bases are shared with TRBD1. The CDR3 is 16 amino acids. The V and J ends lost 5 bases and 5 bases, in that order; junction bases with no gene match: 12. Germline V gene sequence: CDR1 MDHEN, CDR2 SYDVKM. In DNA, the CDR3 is TGTGCCAGCAGTCCGAGAGAATACAGGGGGCGGGAGACCCAGTACTTC. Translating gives CASSPREYRGRETQYF.

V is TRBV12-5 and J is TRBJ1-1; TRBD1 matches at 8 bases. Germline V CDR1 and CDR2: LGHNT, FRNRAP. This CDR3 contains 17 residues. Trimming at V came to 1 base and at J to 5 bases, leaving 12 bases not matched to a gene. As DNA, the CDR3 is TGTGCTAGTGGTTTGGAAGGGACAGGTAGGGTTGGGACTGAAGCTTTCTTT. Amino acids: CASGLEGTGRVGTEAFF.

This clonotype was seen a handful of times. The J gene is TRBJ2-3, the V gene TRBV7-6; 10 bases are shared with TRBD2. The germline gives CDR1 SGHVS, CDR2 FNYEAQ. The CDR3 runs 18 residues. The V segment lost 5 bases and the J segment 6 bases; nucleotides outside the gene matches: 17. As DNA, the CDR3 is TGTGCCAGCAGCCCGACCACATTAGCGGGGGGTGCAAAGGATACGCAGTATTTT. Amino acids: CASSPTTLAGGAKDTQYF. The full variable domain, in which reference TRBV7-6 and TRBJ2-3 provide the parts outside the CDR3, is GAGVSQSPRYKVTKRGQDVALRCDPISGHVSLYWYRQALGQGPEFLTYFNYEAQQDKSGLPNDRFSAERPEGSISTLTIQRTEQRDSAMYRCASSPTTLAGGAKDTQYFGPGTRLTVL.

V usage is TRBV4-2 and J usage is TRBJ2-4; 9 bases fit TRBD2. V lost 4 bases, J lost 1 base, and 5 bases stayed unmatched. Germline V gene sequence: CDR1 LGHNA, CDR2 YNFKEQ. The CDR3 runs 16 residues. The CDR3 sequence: CASSLKREVAKNIQYF. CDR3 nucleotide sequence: TGTGCCAGCAGCCTGAAGCGGGAGGTTGCCAAAAACATTCAGTACTTC.

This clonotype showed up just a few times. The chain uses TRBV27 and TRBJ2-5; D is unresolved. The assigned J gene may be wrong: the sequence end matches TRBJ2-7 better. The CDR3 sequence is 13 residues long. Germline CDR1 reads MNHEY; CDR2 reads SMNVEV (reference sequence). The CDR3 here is CASSPLPRHEQYF. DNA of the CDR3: TGTGCCAGCAGTCCTCTTCCAAGGCACGAGCAGTACTTC.

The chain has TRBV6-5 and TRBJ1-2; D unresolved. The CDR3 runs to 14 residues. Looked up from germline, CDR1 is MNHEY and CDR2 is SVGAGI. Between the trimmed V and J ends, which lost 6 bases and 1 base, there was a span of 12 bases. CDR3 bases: TGTGCCAGCAGCGCCCTGGAGGTTAACTATGGCTACACCTTC. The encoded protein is CASSALEVNYGYTF.

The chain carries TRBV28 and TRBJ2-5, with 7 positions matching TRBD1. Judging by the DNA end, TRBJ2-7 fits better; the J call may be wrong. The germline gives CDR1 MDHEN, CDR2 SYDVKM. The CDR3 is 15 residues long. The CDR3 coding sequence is TGTGCCAGCAACCGACGACAGGGCTACTCCTACGAGCAGTACTTC. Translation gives CASNRRQGYSYEQYF.

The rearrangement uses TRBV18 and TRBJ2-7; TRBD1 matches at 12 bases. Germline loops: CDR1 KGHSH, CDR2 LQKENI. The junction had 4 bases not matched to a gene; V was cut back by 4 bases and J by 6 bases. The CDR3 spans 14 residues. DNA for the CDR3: TGTGCCAGCTCACTGGGGACAGGGGGCCTCGAGCAGTACTTC. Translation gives CASSLGTGGLEQYF.

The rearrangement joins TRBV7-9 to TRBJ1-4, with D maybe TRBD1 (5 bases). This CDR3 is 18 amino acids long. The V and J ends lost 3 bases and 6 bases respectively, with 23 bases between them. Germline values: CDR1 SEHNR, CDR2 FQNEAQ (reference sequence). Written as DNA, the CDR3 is TGTGCCAGCAGCTTCCCAAGGCAGGGATGCGCCGGGGATGAAAAACTGTTTTTT. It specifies CASSFPRQGCAGDEKLFF.

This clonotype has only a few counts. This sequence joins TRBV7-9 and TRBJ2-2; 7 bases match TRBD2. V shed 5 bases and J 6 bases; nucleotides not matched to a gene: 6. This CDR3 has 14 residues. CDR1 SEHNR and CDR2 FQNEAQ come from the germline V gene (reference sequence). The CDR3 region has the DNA TGTGCCAGCAGCCTGACACGGGGGGCCGGGGAGCTGTTTTTT. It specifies CASSLTRGAGELFF. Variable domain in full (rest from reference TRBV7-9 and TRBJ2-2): DTGVSQNPRHKITKRGQNVTFRCDPISEHNRLYWYRQTLGQGPEFLTYFQNEAQLEKSRLLSDRFSAERPKGSFSTLEIQRTEQGDSAMYLCASSLTRGAGELFFGEGSRLTVL.

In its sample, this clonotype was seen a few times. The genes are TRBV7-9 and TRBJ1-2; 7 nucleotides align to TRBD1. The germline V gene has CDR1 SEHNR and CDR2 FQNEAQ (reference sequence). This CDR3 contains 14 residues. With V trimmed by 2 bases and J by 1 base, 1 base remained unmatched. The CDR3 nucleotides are TGTGCCAGCAGCTTACAGGGGGTTAACTATGGCTACACCTTC. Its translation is CASSLQGVNYGYTF.

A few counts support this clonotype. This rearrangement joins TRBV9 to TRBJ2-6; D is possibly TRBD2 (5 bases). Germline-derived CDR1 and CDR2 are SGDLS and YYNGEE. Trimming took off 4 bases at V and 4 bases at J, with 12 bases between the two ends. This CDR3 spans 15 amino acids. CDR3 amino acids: CASSSRGGGANVLTF. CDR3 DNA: TGTGCCAGCAGCTCCCGAGGCGGGGGGGCCAACGTCCTGACTTTC.

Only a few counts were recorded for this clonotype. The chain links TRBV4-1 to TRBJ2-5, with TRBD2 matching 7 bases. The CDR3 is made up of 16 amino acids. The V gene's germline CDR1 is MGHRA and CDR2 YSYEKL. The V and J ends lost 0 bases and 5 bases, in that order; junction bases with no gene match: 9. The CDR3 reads CASSQDYQRGGETQYF. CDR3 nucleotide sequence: TGCGCCAGCAGCCAAGATTACCAGCGGGGAGGGGAGACCCAGTACTTC.

CDR3 sequence (DNA): TGTGCCAGCAGCTTGGATGGACAGGGGGCTCATAATTCCGGCTACACCTTC. It encodes CASSLDGQGAHNSGYTF. The chain recombines TRBV5-4 with TRBJ1-2; 11 bases fit TRBD1. CDR1 is SGHNT, CDR2 YYREEE, per germline (reference sequence). Unmatched junction bases numbered 12, after V lost 0 bases and J lost 8 bases. This CDR3 is built from 17 residues.

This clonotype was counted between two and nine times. The CDR3 reads CASSPTDSGNQPQHF. Written as DNA, the CDR3 is TGCGCCAGCAGCCCCACTGACAGTGGCAATCAGCCCCAGCATTTT. The chain combines TRBV5-1 with TRBJ1-5; tentatively, D is TRBD1 (5 bases). The germline V gene has CDR1 SGHRS and CDR2 YFSETQ. The CDR3 is 15 residues long. V lost 4 bases and J 2 bases, leaving 13 bases between the germline ends.

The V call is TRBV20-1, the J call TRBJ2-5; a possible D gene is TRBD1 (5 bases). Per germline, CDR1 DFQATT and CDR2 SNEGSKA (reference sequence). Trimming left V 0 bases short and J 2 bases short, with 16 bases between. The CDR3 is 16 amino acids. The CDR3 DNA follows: TGCAGTGCTAGAGAAGTCTGGACACTCACTCAAGAGACCCAGTACTTC. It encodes CSAREVWTLTQETQYF.

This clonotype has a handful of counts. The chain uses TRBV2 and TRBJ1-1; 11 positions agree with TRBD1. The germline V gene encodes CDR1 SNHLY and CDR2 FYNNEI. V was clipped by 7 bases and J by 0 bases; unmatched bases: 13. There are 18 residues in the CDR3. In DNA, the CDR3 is TGTGCCAGCACCTCCCCGCGGGACAGGGGGATTATGAACACTGAAGCTTTCTTT. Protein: CASTSPRDRGIMNTEAFF.

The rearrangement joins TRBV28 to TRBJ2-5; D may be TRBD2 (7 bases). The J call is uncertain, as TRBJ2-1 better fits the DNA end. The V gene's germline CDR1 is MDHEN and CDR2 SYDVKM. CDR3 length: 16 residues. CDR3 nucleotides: TGTGCCAGCAGTACCCAAGGGGGGGGTTTTGGGAATGAGCAGTTCTTC. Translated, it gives CASSTQGGGFGNEQFF.

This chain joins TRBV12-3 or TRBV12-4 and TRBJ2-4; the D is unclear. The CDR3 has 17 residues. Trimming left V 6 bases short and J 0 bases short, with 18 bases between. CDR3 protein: CASRLWEGWLAKNIQYF. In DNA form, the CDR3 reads TGTGCCAGCAGGCTTTGGGAAGGGTGGTTAGCCAAAAACATTCAGTACTTC.

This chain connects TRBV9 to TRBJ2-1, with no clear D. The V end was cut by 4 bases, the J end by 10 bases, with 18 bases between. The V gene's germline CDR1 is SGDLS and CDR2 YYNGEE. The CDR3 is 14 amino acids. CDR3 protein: CASSPQGRPEEQFF. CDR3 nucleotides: TGTGCCAGCAGCCCCCAAGGGCGCCCAGAGGAGCAGTTCTTC.

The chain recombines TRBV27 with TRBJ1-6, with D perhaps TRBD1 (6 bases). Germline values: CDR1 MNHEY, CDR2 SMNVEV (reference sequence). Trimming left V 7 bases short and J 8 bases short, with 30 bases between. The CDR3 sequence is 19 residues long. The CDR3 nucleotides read TGTGCCAGCACCCAGGGGCTTTACCTGGGCGGGATATTGGATTCACCCCTCCACTTT. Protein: CASTQGLYLGGILDSPLHF.

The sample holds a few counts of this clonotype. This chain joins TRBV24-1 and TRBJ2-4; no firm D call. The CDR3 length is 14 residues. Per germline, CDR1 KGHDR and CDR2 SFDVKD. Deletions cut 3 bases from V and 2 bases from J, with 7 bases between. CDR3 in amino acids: CATSDPGSKNIQYF. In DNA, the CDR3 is TGTGCCACCAGTGATCCTGGGTCCAAAAACATTCAGTACTTC.

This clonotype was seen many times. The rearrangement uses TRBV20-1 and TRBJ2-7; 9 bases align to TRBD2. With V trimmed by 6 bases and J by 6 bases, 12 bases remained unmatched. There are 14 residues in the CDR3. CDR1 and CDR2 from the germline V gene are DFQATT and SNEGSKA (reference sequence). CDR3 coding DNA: TGCAGTGCCCTCGGGGCTAGCGGGGCGCTCGAGCAGTACTTC. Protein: CSALGASGALEQYF.

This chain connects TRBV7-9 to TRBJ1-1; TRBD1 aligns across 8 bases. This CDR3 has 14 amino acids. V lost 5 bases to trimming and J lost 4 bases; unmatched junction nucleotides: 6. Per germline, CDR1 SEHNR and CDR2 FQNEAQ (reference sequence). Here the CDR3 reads CASSTRQGSTEAFF. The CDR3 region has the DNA TGTGCCAGCAGCACCCGACAGGGGAGCACTGAAGCTTTCTTT.

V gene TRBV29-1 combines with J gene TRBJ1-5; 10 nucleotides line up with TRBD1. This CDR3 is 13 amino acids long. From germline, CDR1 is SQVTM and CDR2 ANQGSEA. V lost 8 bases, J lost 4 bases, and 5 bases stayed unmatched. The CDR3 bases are TGCAGCACGGGACAGGGGAAGAATCAGCCCCAGCATTTT. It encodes CSTGQGKNQPQHF. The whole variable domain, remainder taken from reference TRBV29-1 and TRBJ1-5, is SAVISQKPSRDICQRGTSLTIQCQVDSQVTMMFWYRQQPGQSLTLIATANQGSEATYESGFVIDKFPISRPNLTFSTLTVSNMSPEDSSIYLCSTGQGKNQPQHFGDGTRLSIL.

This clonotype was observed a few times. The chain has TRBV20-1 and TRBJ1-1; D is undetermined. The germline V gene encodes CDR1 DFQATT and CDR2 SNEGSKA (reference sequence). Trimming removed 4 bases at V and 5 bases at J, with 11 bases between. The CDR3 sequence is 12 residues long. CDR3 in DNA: TGCAGTGCTACCCCTCTAGCAACTGAAGCTTTCTTT. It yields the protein CSATPLATEAFF.

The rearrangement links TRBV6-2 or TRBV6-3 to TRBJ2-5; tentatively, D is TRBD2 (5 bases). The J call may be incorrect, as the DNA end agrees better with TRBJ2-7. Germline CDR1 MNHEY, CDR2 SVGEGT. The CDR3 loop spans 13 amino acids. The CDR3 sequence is CASSWSGIAEQYF. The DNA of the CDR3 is TGTGCCAGCAGTTGGTCCGGGATAGCCGAGCAGTACTTC.

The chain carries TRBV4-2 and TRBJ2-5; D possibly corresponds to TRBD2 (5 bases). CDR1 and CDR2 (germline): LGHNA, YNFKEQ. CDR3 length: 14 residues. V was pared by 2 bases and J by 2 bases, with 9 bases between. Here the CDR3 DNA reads TGTGCCAGCAGCCAACCACTAGAACAAGAGACCCAGTACTTC. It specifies CASSQPLEQETQYF.

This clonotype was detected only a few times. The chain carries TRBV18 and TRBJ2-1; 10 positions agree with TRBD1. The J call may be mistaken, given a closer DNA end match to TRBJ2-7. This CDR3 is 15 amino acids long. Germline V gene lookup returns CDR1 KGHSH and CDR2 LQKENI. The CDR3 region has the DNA TGTGCCAGCTCACCACGCGACAGGGGGCTATGGGAGCAGTACTTC. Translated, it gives CASSPRDRGLWEQYF.

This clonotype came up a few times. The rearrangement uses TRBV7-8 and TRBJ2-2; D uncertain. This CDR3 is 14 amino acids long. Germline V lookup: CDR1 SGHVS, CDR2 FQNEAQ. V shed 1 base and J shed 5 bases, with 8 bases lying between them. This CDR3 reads CASSLVNPTGELFF. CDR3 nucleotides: TGTGCCAGCAGCTTAGTTAACCCGACCGGGGAGCTGTTTTTT.